These T cell receptor beta chains were read from a single sample in a study of T cell responses to AZD1222 COVID-19 vaccine. Profiled with immunoSEQ multiplex PCR; TCRdb holds only in-frame clones, not every one. The data show 85,000 to 120,000 clones, 86% seen once. This specimen consisted of peripheral blood, obtained on day 0 of AZD1222 vaccination. These receptors all stem from an adult in good health. Both conserved end residues are part of each CDR3. The order of the fields is clone size, J gene, V gene, D gene, CDR3 protein, CDR3 DNA. A D gene is named only where the DNA matches it firmly. Rows may omit the clone size; those that give it use once, few, many or a size class.

>-|TRBJ2-5|TRBV25-1|-
CASSEDAETQYF
TGTGCCAGCAGTGAAGATGCAGAGACCCAGTACTTC
>-|TRBJ2-7|TRBV27|-
CASSPLTGAGSYEQYF
TGTGCCAGCAGTCCGTTGACTGGAGCCGGCTCCTACGAGCAGTACTTC
>once|TRBJ2-3|TRBV7-2|-
CASSPTDTQYF
TGTGCCAGCAGCCCCACAGATACGCAGTATTTT
>-|TRBJ2-7|TRBV28|-
CASSLVQYEQYF
TGTGCCAGCAGTTTAGTACAATACGAGCAGTACTTC
>-|TRBJ1-5|TRBV28|-
CATAGAGFDQPQHF
TGTGCTACCGCCGGGGCTGGGTTCGATCAGCCCCAGCATTTT
>-|TRBJ2-3|TRBV5-1|-
CASSFINRQSDTQYF
TGCGCCAGCAGCTTTATAAATAGACAGTCAGATACGCAGTATTTT
>-|TRBJ2-7|TRBV1|-
CTSSQEKRGRITHYEQYF
TGCACCAGCAGCCAAGAGAAGCGGGGGCGGATTACCCACTACGAGCAGTACTTC
>-|TRBJ2-1|TRBV21-1|-
CASSKSGSRVDTNYNEQFF
TGTGCCAGCAGCAAATCAGGGTCACGAGTCGATACCAACTACAATGAGCAGTTCTTC
>-|TRBJ2-1|TRBV30|-
CAWSVALQNEQFF
TGTGCCTGGAGTGTAGCCCTCCAAAATGAGCAGTTCTTC
>-|TRBJ2-3|TRBV28|-
CASSGGSTDTQYF
TGTGCCAGCAGTGGGGGTAGCACAGATACGCAGTATTTT
>-|TRBJ2-3|TRBV5-6|TRBD1
CASSSGRRDRGDTQYF
TGTGCCAGCAGCTCTGGACGCCGGGACAGGGGTGATACGCAGTATTTT
>-|TRBJ2-3|TRBV27|TRBD2
CASSLYRQGLAGGLKFTDTQYF
TGTGCCAGCAGTTTATATCGGCAGGGACTAGCGGGGGGGCTCAAGTTCACAGATACGCAGTATTTT
>-|TRBJ2-2|TRBV4-2|-
CASSQVSGELFF
TGTGCCAGCAGCCAAGTTTCCGGGGAGCTGTTTTTT
>-|TRBJ1-4|TRBV9|TRBD1
CASSVANRGVYEKLFF
TGTGCCAGCAGCGTAGCTAACAGGGGCGTTTATGAAAAACTGTTTTTT
>-|TRBJ2-1|TRBV2|-
CASRLEGGPYNEQFF
TGTGCCAGCAGGTTGGAGGGGGGGCCCTACAATGAGCAGTTCTTC
>-|TRBJ2-1|TRBV6-1|-
CASSEVLGQFF
TGTGCCAGCAGTGAGGTTTTGGGGCAGTTCTTC